This T cell receptor beta chain derives from a study of T cells after yellow fever vaccination. Study at large: Fractions of low cell number were prepared using SMART-Seq v4 Ultra Low Input. Overall study results and limits: Though it reached lower strength, the secondary response hit its peak faster, day 5 versus 15. Reappearance after the booster was seen for most primary-vaccination clones, at more than 95% CD4 and 75% to 90% CD8. A small share of clonotypes appeared in both CD4 and CD8 compartments.

TCRdb passed the 5' RACE reads through MiXCR, listing each CDR3 protein once. This table holds hundreds of thousands of distinct CDR3 sequences, approximately 15% found once. Remarks on this clonotype: Antigen unknown.

The receptor was isolated from a man aged 25-40 years who received the YFV17D yellow fever vaccine. This material consisted of PBMCs, taken on the day of the yellow fever booster vaccination.

CDR3 residues: CAIRQGTSKQGGANVLTF. Written as DNA, the CDR3 is TGTGCCATCAGGCAGGGGACTAGCAAGCAAGGGGGGGCCAACGTCCTGACTTTC. J is TRBJ2-6 and V is TRBV10-3, with 9 bases aligning to TRBD2. J lost 4 bases, V lost 6 bases, and 13 bases had no gene match. The germline V gene has CDR1 ENHRY and CDR2 SYGVKD. The CDR3 totals 18 residues.